This TCR beta chain came from a study of long-term antiretroviral therapy in people with HIV. It was version v3.0 of the immunoSEQ assay that was run at survey level. Produced via immunoSEQ multiplex PCR; TCRdb's table is partial and in-frame only. The repertoire holds 48,000 or so clones, about 81% seen once, with roughly 3% in the top ten. Trimming pared 4 bases from V and 1 base from J, leaving 7 bases between. The CDR3 is 13 amino acids. CDR1 and CDR2 (germline): LGHNA, YSLEER. This clone rates as medium-sized (0.01 to 0.1%). A minimum of one pre-ART and two post-ART PBMC samples existed for each donor.

Here the sequenced sample was unsorted PBMCs, taken 0.8 years after starting antiretroviral therapy. This chain connects TRBV4-3 to TRBJ1-1; D is uncertain. This receptor was obtained from a woman aged 18-29 years with HIV. The CDR3 nucleotides are TGCGCCAGCAGCCCCTTTCGGAACACTGAAGCTTTCTTT. Amino acid sequence: CASSPFRNTEAFF.